This T cell receptor (beta chain) emerged from a study of T-cell memory formation after mild COVID-19. TCRdb independently ran MiXCR on the 5' RACE reads; one entry per CDR3 protein. Of around 300,000 distinct CDR3 sequences listed, roughly 15% were seen once; the top ten hold about 20%. This CDR3 contains 15 residues. Trimming removed 3 bases from V and 2 bases from J; junction bases left unmatched: 9. Germline CDR1 DFQATT, CDR2 SNEGSKA (reference sequence). The rearrangement links TRBV20-1 to TRBJ2-7, with 8 bases fitting TRBD2. This TCR came from a man between 18 and 35 years old who had mild COVID-19 (a few samples of this study predate the infection). Cell type and time point are not known. The sequenced sample was PBMCs or a T cell subset sorted from them (not recorded which). CDR3 sequence reads: CSASLAGGSPYEQYF. Written as DNA, the CDR3 is TGCAGTGCTAGTCTGGCGGGGGGATCCCCCTACGAGCAGTACTTC.